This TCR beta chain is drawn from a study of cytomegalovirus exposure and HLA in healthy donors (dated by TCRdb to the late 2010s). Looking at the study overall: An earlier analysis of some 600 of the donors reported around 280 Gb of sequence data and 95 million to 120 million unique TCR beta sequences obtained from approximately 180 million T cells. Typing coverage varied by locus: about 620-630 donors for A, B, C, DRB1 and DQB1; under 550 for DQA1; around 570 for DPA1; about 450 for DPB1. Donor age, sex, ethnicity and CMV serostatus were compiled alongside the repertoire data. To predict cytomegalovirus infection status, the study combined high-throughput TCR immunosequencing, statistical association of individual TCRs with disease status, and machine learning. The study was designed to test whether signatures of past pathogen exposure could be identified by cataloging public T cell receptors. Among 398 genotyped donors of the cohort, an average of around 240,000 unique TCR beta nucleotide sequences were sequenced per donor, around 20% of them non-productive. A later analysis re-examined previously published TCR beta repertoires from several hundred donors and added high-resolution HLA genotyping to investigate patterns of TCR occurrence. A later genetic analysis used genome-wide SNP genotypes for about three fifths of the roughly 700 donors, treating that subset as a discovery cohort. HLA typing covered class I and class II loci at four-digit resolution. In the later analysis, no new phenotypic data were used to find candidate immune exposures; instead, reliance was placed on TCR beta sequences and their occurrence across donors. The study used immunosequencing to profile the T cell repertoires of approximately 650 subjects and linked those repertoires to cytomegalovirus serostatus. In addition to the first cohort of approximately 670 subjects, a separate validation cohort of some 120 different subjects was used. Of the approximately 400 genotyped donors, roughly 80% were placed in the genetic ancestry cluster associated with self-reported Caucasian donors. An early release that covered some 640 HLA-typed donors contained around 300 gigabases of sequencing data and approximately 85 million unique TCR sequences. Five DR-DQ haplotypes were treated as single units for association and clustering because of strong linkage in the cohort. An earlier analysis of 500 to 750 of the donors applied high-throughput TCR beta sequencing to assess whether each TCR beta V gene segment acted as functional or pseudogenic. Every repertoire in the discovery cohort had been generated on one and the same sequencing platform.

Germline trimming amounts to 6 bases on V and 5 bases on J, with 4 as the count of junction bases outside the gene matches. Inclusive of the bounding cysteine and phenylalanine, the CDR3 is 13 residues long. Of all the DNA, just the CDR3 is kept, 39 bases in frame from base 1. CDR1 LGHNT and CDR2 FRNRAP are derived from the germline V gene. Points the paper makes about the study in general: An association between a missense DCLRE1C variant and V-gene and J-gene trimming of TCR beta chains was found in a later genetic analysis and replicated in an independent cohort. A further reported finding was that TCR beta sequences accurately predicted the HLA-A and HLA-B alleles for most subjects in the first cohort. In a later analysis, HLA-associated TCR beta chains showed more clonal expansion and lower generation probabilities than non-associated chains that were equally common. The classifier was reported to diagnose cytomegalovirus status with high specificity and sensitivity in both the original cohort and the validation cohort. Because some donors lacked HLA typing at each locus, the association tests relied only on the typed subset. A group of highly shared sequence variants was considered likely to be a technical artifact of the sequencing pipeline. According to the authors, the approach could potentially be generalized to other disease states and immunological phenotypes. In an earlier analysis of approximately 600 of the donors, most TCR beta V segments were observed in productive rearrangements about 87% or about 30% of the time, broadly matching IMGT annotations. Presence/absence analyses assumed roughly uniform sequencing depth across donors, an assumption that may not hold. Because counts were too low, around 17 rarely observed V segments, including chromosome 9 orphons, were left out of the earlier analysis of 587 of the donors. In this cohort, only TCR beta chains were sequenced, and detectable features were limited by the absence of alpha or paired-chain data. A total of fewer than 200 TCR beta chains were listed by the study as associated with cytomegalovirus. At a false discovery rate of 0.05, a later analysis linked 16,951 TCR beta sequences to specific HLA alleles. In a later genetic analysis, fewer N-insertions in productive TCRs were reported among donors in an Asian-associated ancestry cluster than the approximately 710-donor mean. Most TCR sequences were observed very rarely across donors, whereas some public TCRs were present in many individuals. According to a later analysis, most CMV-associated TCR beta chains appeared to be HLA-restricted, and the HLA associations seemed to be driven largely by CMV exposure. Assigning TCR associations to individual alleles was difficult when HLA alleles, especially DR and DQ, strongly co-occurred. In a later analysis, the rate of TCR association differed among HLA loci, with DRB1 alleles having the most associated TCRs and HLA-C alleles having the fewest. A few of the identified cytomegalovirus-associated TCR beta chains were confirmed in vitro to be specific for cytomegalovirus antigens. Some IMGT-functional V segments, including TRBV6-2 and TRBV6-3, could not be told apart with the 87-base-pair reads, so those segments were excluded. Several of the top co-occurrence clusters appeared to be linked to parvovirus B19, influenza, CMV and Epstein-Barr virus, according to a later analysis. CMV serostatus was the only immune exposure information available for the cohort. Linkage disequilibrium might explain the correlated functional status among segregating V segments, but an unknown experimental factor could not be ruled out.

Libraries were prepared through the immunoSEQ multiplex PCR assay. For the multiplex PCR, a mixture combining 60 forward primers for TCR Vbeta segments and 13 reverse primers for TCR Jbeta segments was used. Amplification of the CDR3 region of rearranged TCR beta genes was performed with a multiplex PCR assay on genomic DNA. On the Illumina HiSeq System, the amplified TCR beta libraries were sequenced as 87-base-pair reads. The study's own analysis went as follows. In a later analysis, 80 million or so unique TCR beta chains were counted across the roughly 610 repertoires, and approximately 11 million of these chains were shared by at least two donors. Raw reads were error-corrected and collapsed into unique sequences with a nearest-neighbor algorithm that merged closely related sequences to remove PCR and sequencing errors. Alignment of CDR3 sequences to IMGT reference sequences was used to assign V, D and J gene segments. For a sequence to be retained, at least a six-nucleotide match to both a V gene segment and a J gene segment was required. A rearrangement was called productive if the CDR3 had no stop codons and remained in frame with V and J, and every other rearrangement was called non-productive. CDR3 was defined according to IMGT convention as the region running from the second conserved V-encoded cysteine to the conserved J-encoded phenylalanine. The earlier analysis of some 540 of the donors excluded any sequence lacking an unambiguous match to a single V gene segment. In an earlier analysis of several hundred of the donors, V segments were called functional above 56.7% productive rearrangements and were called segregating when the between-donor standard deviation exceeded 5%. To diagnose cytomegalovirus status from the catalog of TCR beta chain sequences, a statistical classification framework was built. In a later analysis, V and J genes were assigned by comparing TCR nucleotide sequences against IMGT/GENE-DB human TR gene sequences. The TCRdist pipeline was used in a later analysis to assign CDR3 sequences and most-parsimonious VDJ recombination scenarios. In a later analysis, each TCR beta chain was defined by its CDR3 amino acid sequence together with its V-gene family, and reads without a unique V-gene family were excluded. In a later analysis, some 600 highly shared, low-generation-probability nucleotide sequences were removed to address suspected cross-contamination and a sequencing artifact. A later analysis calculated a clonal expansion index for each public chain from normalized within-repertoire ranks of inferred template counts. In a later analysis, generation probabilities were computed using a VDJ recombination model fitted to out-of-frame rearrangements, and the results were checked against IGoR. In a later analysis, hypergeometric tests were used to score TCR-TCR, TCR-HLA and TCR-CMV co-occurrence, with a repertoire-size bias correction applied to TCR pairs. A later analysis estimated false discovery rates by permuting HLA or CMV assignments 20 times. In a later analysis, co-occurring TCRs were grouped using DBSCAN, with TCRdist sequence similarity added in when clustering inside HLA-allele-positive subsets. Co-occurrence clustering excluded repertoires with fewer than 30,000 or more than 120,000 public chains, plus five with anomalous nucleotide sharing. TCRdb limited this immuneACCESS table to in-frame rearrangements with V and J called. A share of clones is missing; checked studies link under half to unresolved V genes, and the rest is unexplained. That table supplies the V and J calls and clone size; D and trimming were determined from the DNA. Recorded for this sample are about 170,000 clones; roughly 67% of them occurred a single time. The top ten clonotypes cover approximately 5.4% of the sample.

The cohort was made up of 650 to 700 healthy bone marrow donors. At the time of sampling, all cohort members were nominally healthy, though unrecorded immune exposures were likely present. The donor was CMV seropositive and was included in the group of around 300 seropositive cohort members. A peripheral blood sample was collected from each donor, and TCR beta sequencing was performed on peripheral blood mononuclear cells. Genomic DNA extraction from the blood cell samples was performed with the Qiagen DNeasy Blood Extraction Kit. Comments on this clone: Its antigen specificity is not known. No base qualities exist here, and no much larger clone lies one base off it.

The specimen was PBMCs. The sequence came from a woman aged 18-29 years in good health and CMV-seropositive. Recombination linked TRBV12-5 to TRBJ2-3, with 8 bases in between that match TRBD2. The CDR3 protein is CASGGTRIDTQYF. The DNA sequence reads TGTGCTAGTGGAGGGACTAGGATAGATACGCAGTATTTT. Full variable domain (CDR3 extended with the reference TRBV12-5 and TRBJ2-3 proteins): DARVTQTPRHKVTEMGQEVTMRCQPILGHNTVFWYRQTMMQGLELLAYFRNRAPLDDSGMPKDRFSAEMPDATLATLKIQPSEPRDSAVYFCASGGTRIDTQYFGPGTRLTVL.